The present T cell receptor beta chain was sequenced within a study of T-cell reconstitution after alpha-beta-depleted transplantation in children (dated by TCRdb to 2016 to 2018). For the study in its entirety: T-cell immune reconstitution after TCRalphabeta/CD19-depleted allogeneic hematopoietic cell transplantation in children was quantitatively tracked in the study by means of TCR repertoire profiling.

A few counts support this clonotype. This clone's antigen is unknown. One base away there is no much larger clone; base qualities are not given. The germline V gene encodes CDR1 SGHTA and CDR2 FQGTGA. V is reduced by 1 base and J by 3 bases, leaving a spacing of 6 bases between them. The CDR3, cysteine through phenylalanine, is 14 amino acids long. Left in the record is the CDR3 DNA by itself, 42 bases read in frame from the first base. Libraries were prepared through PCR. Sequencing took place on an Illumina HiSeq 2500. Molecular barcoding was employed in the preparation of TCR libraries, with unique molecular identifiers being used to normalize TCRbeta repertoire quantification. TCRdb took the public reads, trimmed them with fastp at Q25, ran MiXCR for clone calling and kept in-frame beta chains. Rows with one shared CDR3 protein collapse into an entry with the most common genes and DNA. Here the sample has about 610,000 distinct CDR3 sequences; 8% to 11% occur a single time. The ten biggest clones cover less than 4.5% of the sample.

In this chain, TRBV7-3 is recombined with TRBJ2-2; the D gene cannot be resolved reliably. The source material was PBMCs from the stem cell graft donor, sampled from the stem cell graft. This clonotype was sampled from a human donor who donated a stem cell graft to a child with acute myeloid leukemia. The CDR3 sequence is CASSLNTYTGELFF. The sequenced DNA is TGTGCCAGCAGCTTAAACACTTACACCGGGGAGCTGTTTTTT.